The 18 T cell receptor beta chains listed next were all sequenced from one sample in a study of shared T cell receptors in the human thymus. The method was immunoSEQ multiplex PCR; TCRdb's version includes in-frame clones alone and lacks a portion of them. The sample lists 720,000 or so clones, roughly 85% occurring once. The same data also went into a second study, on human thymus T cells.

Sequencing was performed on thymocytes. The receptors shown here come from a girl younger than two with a congenital heart defect.

The chain uses TRBV10-1 and TRBJ2-1; D is possibly TRBD2 (5 bases). The ends were cut back, 3 bases at V and 12 bases at J, with 21 bases in the middle. CDR1 WNHNN and CDR2 SYGVQD come from the germline V gene (reference sequence). The CDR3 loop spans 15 amino acids. The CDR3 bases are TGCGCCAGCAGTGATGCTGACTATATACCGCTGAGGCAGTTCTTC. Amino acids: CASSDADYIPLRQFF.

The gene calls are TRBV11-2 and TRBJ2-3; D is perhaps TRBD2 (6 bases). The length of the CDR3 is 16 residues. V dropped 5 bases and J dropped 2 bases, with 17 bases sitting between them. CDR1 is SGHAT, CDR2 FQNNGV, per germline. The CDR3 region has the DNA TGTGCCAGCAGCAGGAGGGTGTCGGGAAACACAGATACGCAGTATTTT. Translating it yields CASSRRVSGNTDTQYF. The whole variable domain, filled in from reference TRBV11-2 and TRBJ2-3, reads EAGVAQSPRYKIIEKRQSVAFWCNPISGHATLYWYQQILGQGPKLLIQFQNNGVVDDSQLPKDRFSAERLKGVDSTLKIQPAKLEDSAVYLCASSRRVSGNTDTQYFGPGTRLTVL.

The rearrangement uses TRBV15 and TRBJ1-1; 7 nucleotides align to TRBD1. Germline-derived CDR1 and CDR2 are LNHNV and YYDKDF (reference sequence). V trimming: 7 bases; J trimming: 1 base; junction bases outside the gene matches: 9. CDR3 length: 15 amino acids. This CDR3 reads CATMGTVWKNTEAFF. Written as DNA, the CDR3 is TGTGCCACCATGGGGACAGTATGGAAGAACACTGAAGCTTTCTTT.

This clone was observed a few times. The chain uses TRBV15 and TRBJ1-3; 7 bases map to TRBD1. Trimming at V came to 2 bases and at J to 0 bases, leaving 7 bases not matched to a gene. The CDR3 extends over 17 amino acids. Germline loops: CDR1 LNHNV, CDR2 YYDKDF (reference sequence). The CDR3 DNA reads TGTGCCACCAGCAGAAAGAACCGGGACAGCTCTGGAAACACCATATATTTT. It codes for CATSRKNRDSSGNTIYF.

This chain joins TRBV6-4 and TRBJ1-1; D is unclear. The V and J ends lost 6 bases and 1 base respectively, with 9 bases between them. Germline-derived CDR1 and CDR2 are MRHNA and SNTAGT. The CDR3 spans 13 residues. The CDR3 DNA sequence: TGTGCCAGCAGCGCACAACCGAACACTGAAGCTTTCTTT. This encodes CASSAQPNTEAFF.

This clone has more than one count but fewer than ten. The gene calls are TRBV5-1 and TRBJ2-5; TRBD1 might be the D (6 bases). This CDR3 has 16 amino acids. CDR1 is SGHRS, CDR2 YFSETQ, per germline. V was trimmed by 3 bases and J by 1 base, leaving 16 bases between them. The CDR3 loop reads CASSCSGDNFQETQYF. CDR3 bases: TGCGCCAGCAGCTGTTCAGGGGACAATTTCCAAGAGACCCAGTACTTC.

V gene TRBV15 combines with J gene TRBJ1-1, with unresolved D. Germline values: CDR1 LNHNV, CDR2 YYDKDF (reference sequence). This CDR3 has 16 amino acids. Deletions cut 1 base from V and 6 bases from J, with 18 bases between. This CDR3 reads CATSRGPGGVRAEAFF. CDR3 nucleotide sequence: TGTGCCACCAGCAGAGGGCCGGGCGGGGTAAGGGCTGAAGCTTTCTTT. Supplemented by reference TRBV15 and TRBJ1-1, the full variable domain reads DAMVIQNPRYQVTQFGKPVTLSCSQTLNHNVMYWYQQKSSQAPKLLFHYYDKDFNNEADTPDNFQSRRPNTSFCFLDIRSPGLGDTAMYLCATSRGPGGVRAEAFFGQGTRLTVV.

The CDR3 sequence: CASSYSKKGQNYGYTF. DNA for the CDR3: TGTGCCAGCAGTTACTCGAAGAAAGGACAGAACTATGGCTACACCTTC. This rearrangement joins TRBV6-6 to TRBJ1-2; D may be TRBD1 (6 bases). The V gene's germline CDR1 is MNHNY and CDR2 SVGAGI (reference sequence). CDR3 length equals 16 residues. Trimming pared 0 bases from V and 2 bases from J, leaving 13 bases between.

This rearrangement joins TRBV5-1 to TRBJ2-1; 8 bases are a match to TRBD2. V dropped 5 bases and J dropped 0; count of bases not matched to a gene: 4. The CDR3 has 15 residues. Germline CDR1 and CDR2: SGHRS and YFSETQ. CDR3 protein: CASSGRGDSYNEQFF. The CDR3 DNA follows: TGCGCCAGCAGTGGGCGGGGGGACTCCTACAATGAGCAGTTCTTC.

The chain carries TRBV15 and TRBJ1-4; TRBD1 might be the D (6 bases). The CDR3 has 14 residues. V dropped 5 bases and J dropped 5 bases, with 12 bases sitting between them. The germline V gene has CDR1 LNHNV and CDR2 YYDKDF (reference sequence). The CDR3 region is CATSFIGGNEKLFF. Here the CDR3 DNA reads TGTGCCACCAGCTTTATAGGGGGAAATGAAAAACTGTTTTTT.

The genes are TRBV5-4 and TRBJ1-3; a possible D gene is TRBD1 (6 bases). V was shortened by 3 bases and J by 0 bases, with 19 bases between the two germline ends. The CDR3 loop spans 18 amino acids. CDR1 is SGHNT and CDR2 is YYREEE in the germline V gene (reference sequence). In DNA form, the CDR3 reads TGTGCCAGCAGCTCCAGCCGTGCGGGGGCCCACTCTGGAAACACCATATATTTT. Amino acids: CASSSSRAGAHSGNTIYF. Combining the CDR3 with reference TRBV5-4 and TRBJ1-3 gives the whole variable domain ETGVTQSPTHLIKTRGQQVTLRCSSQSGHNTVSWYQQALGQGPQFIFQYYREEENGRGNFPPRFSGLQFPNYSSELNVNALELDDSALYLCASSSSRAGAHSGNTIYFGEGSWLTVV.

The chain has TRBV7-6 and TRBJ1-6; 11 nucleotides match TRBD1. This CDR3 is 20 amino acids long. Looked up from germline, CDR1 is SGHVS and CDR2 is FNYEAQ. With 5 bases clipped from V and 6 bases from J, the junction kept 18 bases outside the gene matches. This CDR3 is CASSTPWTGGLGVGNSPLHF. Written as DNA, the CDR3 is TGTGCCAGCAGCACACCTTGGACAGGGGGCTTAGGAGTAGGTAATTCACCCCTCCACTTT.

The rearrangement links TRBV7-9 to TRBJ2-5; 8 nucleotides align to TRBD2. V shed 2 bases, J shed 4 bases, and the junction held 9 bases outside the gene matches. The CDR3 has 16 residues. Germline V CDR1 and CDR2: SEHNR, FQNEAQ (reference sequence). CDR3 sequence: CASSLIPSGSPETQYF. The DNA of the CDR3 is TGTGCCAGCAGCTTAATCCCTAGCGGGTCTCCAGAGACCCAGTACTTC.

V is TRBV13 and J is TRBJ1-2, with 7 bases fitting TRBD1. Germline CDR1 is PRHDT and CDR2 is FYEKMQ (reference sequence). J gave up 8 bases and V 5 bases, and 8 bases lay outside the gene matches. The CDR3 sequence is 13 residues long. CDR3 sequence (DNA): TGTGCCAGCAGCAAACAGGGGCCGCGCGGCTACACCTTC. The encoded protein is CASSKQGPRGYTF.

This chain uses TRBV6-1 with TRBJ2-2, with D possibly TRBD1 on 6 matching bases. The ends were cut back, 0 bases at V and 1 base at J, with 18 bases in the middle. The V gene's germline CDR1 is MNHNS and CDR2 SASEGT. The CDR3 extends over 19 amino acids. The CDR3: CASSEATISNRVNTGELFF. The CDR3 DNA follows: TGTGCCAGCAGTGAAGCCACAATTTCGAACAGGGTGAACACCGGGGAGCTGTTTTTT.

The chain is built from TRBV6-1 and TRBJ2-3; 10 nucleotides agree with TRBD2. The ends lost 1 base at V and 1 base at J; junction bases unmatched: 8. Germline CDR1 MNHNS, CDR2 SASEGT. The CDR3 spans 18 residues. CDR3 in DNA: TGTGCCAGCAGTGAAGACACGGAGCGGGGGGGCCGCACAGATACGCAGTATTTT. Its translation is CASSEDTERGGRTDTQYF.

J is TRBJ2-3 and V is TRBV9, with D possibly matching TRBD2 (6 bases). V was pared by 0 bases and J by 5 bases, with 13 bases between. The germline CDR1 and CDR2 sequences are SGDLS and YYNGEE. The CDR3 has 15 residues. CDR3 residues: CASSVAGLRGDTQYF. The DNA of the CDR3 is TGTGCCAGCAGCGTAGCCGGACTACGCGGAGATACGCAGTATTTT. Variable domain in full (rest from reference TRBV9 and TRBJ2-3): DSGVTQTPKHLITATGQRVTLRCSPRSGDLSVYWYQQSLDQGLQFLIQYYNGEERAKGNILERFSAQQFPDLHSELNLSSLELGDSALYFCASSVAGLRGDTQYFGPGTRLTVL.

This clone showed up just once. V and J are TRBV7-2 and TRBJ1-4, with 12 positions matching TRBD1. The V gene's germline CDR1 is SGHTA and CDR2 FQGNSA. Trimming cost V 6 bases and J 1 base; bases outside gene matches: 12. CDR3 size: 19 residues. The CDR3 DNA follows: TGTGCCAGCAGGAGAGGGACAGGGGGCGAGCGTGGAACTAATGAAAAACTGTTTTTT. Protein sequence: CASRRGTGGERGTNEKLFF.